This T cell receptor (beta chain) was identified in a study of control samples from healthy donors and cancer patients. The protocol was immunoSEQ multiplex PCR, while the TCRdb copy is restricted to in-frame clones and leaves out a portion. This sample has about 180,000 clones, with around 90% found just once. The germline V and J ends were trimmed by 0 bases and 5 bases, with 11 bases remaining between them. Germline V gene data show CDR1 as SGHNT and CDR2 as YYREEE (reference sequence). This CDR3 spans 15 amino acids. This chain uses TRBV5-4 with TRBJ2-2, with D perhaps matching TRBD2 (5 bases). The sample taken for sequencing was blood. The clonotype comes from a woman aged 50 to 65 in good health. The CDR3 reads CASSLELARTGELFF. Written as DNA, the CDR3 is TGTGCCAGCAGCTTGGAGCTAGCACGGACCGGGGAGCTGTTTTTT. The variable domain in full, with the rest retrieved from reference TRBV5-4 and TRBJ2-2, is ETGVTQSPTHLIKTRGQQVTLRCSSQSGHNTVSWYQQALGQGPQFIFQYYREEENGRGNFPPRFSGLQFPNYSSELNVNALELDDSALYLCASSLELARTGELFFGEGSRLTVL.